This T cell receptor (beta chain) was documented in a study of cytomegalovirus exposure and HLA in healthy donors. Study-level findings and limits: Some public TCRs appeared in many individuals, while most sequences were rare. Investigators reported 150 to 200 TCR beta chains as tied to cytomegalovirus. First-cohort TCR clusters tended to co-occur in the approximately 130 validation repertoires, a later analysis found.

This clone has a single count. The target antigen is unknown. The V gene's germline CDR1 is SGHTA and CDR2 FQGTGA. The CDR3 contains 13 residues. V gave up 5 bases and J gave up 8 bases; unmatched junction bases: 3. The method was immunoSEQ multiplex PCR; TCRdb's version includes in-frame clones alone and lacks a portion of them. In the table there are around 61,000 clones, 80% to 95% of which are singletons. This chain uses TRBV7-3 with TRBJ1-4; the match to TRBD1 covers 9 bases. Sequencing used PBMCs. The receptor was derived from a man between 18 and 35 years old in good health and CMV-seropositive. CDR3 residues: CASSQGQGEKLFF. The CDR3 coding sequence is TGTGCCAGCAGCCAGGGACAGGGCGAAAAACTGTTTTTT.